The rows below give T cell receptor beta chains drawn from one sample of a study of shared clonotypes between healthy human individuals. TCRdb's copy holds only in-frame clones and misses some; the assay was immunoSEQ multiplex PCR. The repertoire holds some 2.3 million clones, with approximately 95% as singletons. What was sequenced was naive CD4+ T cells from PBMCs. These receptors were collected from a man aged 18 to 29 in good health. Some clones in this sample may be carry-over from other donors' samples. Both conserved end residues are part of each CDR3. The D gene is left open where the match is weak. Rows give clone size only sometimes, using once, few, many, or a class for an expanded clone.

DNA,CDR3,D,J,V,size
TGTGCCATCAGTGAAGAGCGGGAGGCCTACAATGAGCAGTTCTTC,CAISEEREAYNEQFF,TRBD2,TRBJ2-1,TRBV10-3,.
TGCAGCGTTCGGACAGCGGACACTGAAGCTTTCTTT,CSVRTADTEAFF,.,TRBJ1-1,TRBV29-1,.
TGTGCCAGCAGCTCCTACAGGGGAAGCGATGAAAAACTGTTTTTT,CASSSYRGSDEKLFF,TRBD1,TRBJ1-4,TRBV7-9,.
TGTGCCAGCAGTTTAGCGGTGGGCGTGGAGACCCAGTACTTC,CASSLAVGVETQYF,.,TRBJ2-5,TRBV27,.
TGTGCCAGCAGCTCGGGACAGGGACAAGAGACCCAGTACTTC,CASSSGQGQETQYF,TRBD1,TRBJ2-5,TRBV11-2,.
TGTGCCAGCAGTTCACTATTAGATGACAAGCAGTACTTC,CASSSLLDDKQYF,.,TRBJ2-7,TRBV6-1,.
TGTGCCAGCAGCTCCCCGTGGACCGGGGAGCTGTTTTTT,CASSSPWTGELFF,.,TRBJ2-2,TRBV11-1,.
TGTGCCAGCAGTGAGCTAGGGACTAGCGGGAGGGCCATCGGGGAGCTGTTTTTT,CASSELGTSGRAIGELFF,TRBD2,TRBJ2-2,TRBV25-1,.
TGTGCCAGCAGTTTGGTCTCAGAGCAGTACTTC,CASSLVSEQYF,.,TRBJ2-7,TRBV28,.
TGCGCCAGCAGCCAAGTTGACAGGGAGTACAATGAGCAGTTCTTC,CASSQVDREYNEQFF,TRBD1,TRBJ2-1,TRBV4-3,.
TGCAGCGTTTCCCCTCTAAACAATGAGCAGTTCTTC,CSVSPLNNEQFF,.,TRBJ2-1,TRBV29-1,.
TGTGCCAGCAGTTTAAATCCTGGGAACACCGGGGAGCTGTTTTTT,CASSLNPGNTGELFF,.,TRBJ2-2,TRBV27,.
TGTGCCAGCTCACTCTCGGGACAGAACACTGAAGCTTTCTTT,CASSLSGQNTEAFF,.,TRBJ1-1,TRBV18,once
TGTGCCTGGAGTGTACAAGCCTCGAACTATGGCTACACCTTC,CAWSVQASNYGYTF,.,TRBJ1-2,TRBV30,few
TGCGCCAGCAGCGACGGGAGCAGCACAGATACGCAGTATTTT,CASSDGSSTDTQYF,.,TRBJ2-3,TRBV5-1,.
TGTGCCAGCAGCCTCGCGGCGGAAGAGACCCAGTACTTC,CASSLAAEETQYF,.,TRBJ2-5,TRBV7-3,.
TGTGCCAGCAGTCATATTACCGGGACGCCGGTTAAGGAGCAGTTCTTC,CASSHITGTPVKEQFF,.,TRBJ2-1,TRBV28,.
TGTGCCAGCAGGGGGCGGGAGGGCCATGCATCTGAGCAGTTCTTC,CASRGREGHASEQFF,TRBD2,TRBJ2-1,TRBV25-1,.
TGTGCCAGCAGTCCCAGGGTTGTTCGTGCCAATGGCTACACCTTC,CASSPRVVRANGYTF,.,TRBJ1-2,TRBV28,.
TGTGCCAGCGGCGCCATTTACTCCGGGACTAGTCAAGAGACCCAGTACTTC,CASGAIYSGTSQETQYF,TRBD2,TRBJ2-5,TRBV28,.
TGCGCCAGCAGCGCCGATGCCGGGACAGGGGCTCTCCTCTCTGGAAACACCATATATTTT,CASSADAGTGALLSGNTIYF,TRBD1,TRBJ1-3,TRBV5-1,.
TGTGCCAGTAGTATAGGAAGGGGTACAGGGAATCAGCCCCAGCATTTT,CASSIGRGTGNQPQHF,.,TRBJ1-5,TRBV19,.
TGTGCCAGCAGCCCAGGACAGGGGACCTACAATGAGCAGTTCTTC,CASSPGQGTYNEQFF,TRBD1,TRBJ2-1,TRBV11-3,.
TGTGCCAGCAGCCTCCCTAGCGGGGGAGAGACCCAGTACTTC,CASSLPSGGETQYF,TRBD2,TRBJ2-5,TRBV7-9,.
TGTGCCAGCAGCTTGGGACGCACCTACGAGCAGTACTTC,CASSLGRTYEQYF,.,TRBJ2-7,TRBV5-6,.
TGTGCCAGCAGCTTAACCCGGGTGGGAGCTCGAACTAGCGGGCTGGTCGAGTTCTTC,CASSLTRVGARTSGLVEFF,TRBD2,TRBJ2-1,TRBV5-8,.
TGCGCCAGCAGATACCTGGGGCTAGCGGATGTATCCTACGAGCAGTACTTC,CASRYLGLADVSYEQYF,TRBD2,TRBJ2-7,TRBV5-1,once
TGCGCCAGCAGCCAAGAAACAGGGTTTAATTCACCCCTCCACTTT,CASSQETGFNSPLHF,.,TRBJ1-6,TRBV4-1,.
TGTGCCAGCAGCCTAGCGGGAGCTCGCAATGAGCAGTTCTTC,CASSLAGARNEQFF,TRBD2,TRBJ2-1,TRBV7-3,.
TGTGCCAGCAGCCCCGACAGGATGGGGACTGAAGCTTTCTTT,CASSPDRMGTEAFF,.,TRBJ1-1,TRBV11-2,.